Following are 25 T cell receptor beta chains from one sample sequenced in a study of early T cells in non-severe SARS-CoV-2 infection (dated by TCRdb to the early 2020s). The library was prepared using 5' RACE. The reads were generated on a NextSeq 500. Clones were called with MiXCR by TCRdb after fastp trimmed the public reads at Q25, and only in-frame beta chains were retained. Rows are unified per CDR3 protein, each entry keeping the most common DNA and genes. The sample table shows about 58,000 distinct CDR3 sequences, and less than 9.5% are seen once. Jointly, the top ten make up around 3.4% of the sample. Sequencing was performed on whole blood. All receptors come from an adult who was a healthcare worker with PCR-confirmed SARS-CoV-2 infection or an uninfected control (not recorded which).

This clonotype was detected ten times or more. V is TRBV28 and J is TRBJ2-1; D is tentatively TRBD1 or TRBD2 (5 bases each). The CDR3 is 13 amino acids. Germline V gives CDR1 MDHEN, CDR2 SYDVKM. With 3 bases removed from V and 5 bases from J, the gap between germline ends came to 8 bases. CDR3 DNA sequence: TGTGCCAGCAGTTTTCCGGGGCACAATGAGCAGTTCTTC. As protein: CASSFPGHNEQFF.

The sample holds many counts of this clonotype. The CDR3 loop reads CASSEARGLSPLHF. The CDR3 bases are TGTGCCAGCAGTGAAGCCAGGGGGCTTTCACCCCTCCACTTT. The J gene is TRBJ1-6, the V gene TRBV2; 8 nucleotides match TRBD1. This CDR3 contains 14 residues. V was pared by 0 bases and J by 9 bases, with 1 base of the junction left unmatched. Germline CDR1 SNHLY, CDR2 FYNNEI.

This clonotype came up a few times. The chain joins TRBV24-1 to TRBJ2-1, with D perhaps matching TRBD1 (5 bases). Germline V gene sequence: CDR1 KGHDR, CDR2 SFDVKD. V was pared by 5 bases and J by 4 bases, with 8 bases between. The CDR3 has 13 residues. The CDR3 protein is CATSGQGYNEQFF. Here the CDR3 DNA reads TGTGCCACCAGTGGTCAGGGATACAATGAGCAGTTCTTC.

At least ten counts were recorded for this clonotype. This chain joins TRBV11-2 and TRBJ2-3; D gene ambiguous. CDR1 is SGHAT, CDR2 FQNNGV, per germline. V was pared by 5 bases and J by 0 bases, with 12 bases between. CDR3 length: 15 amino acids. The CDR3 DNA reads TGTGCCAGCAGCCCGCTAACAACTAGCACAGATACGCAGTATTTT. This sequence encodes CASSPLTTSTDTQYF.

The chain links TRBV18 to TRBJ1-3; possible D gene TRBD1, 6 bases. V lost 5 bases, J lost 2 bases, and 13 bases lay in between. CDR1 is KGHSH and CDR2 is LQKENI in the germline V gene. CDR3 length: 15 residues. In DNA form, the CDR3 reads TGTGCCAGCTCAACCTCTACAGGGACTGGAAACACCATATATTTT. This encodes CASSTSTGTGNTIYF. The full variable domain, with the rest looked up from reference TRBV18 and TRBJ1-3, is NAGVMQNPRHLVRRRGQEARLRCSPMKGHSHVYWYRQLPEEGLKFMVYLQKENIIDESGMPKERFSAEFPKEGPSILRIQQVVRGDSAAYFCASSTSTGTGNTIYFGEGSWLTVV.

This clonotype was observed a handful of times. The chain carries TRBV11-3 and TRBJ2-1; 9 bases are a match to TRBD2. Germline V gives CDR1 SGHNT, CDR2 YENEEA. The CDR3 has 15 residues. V trimming: 2 bases; J trimming: 5 bases; junction bases outside the gene matches: 4. CDR3 nucleotides: TGTGCCAGCAGCTTAAGGCTAGCGGGGCACAATGAGCAGTTCTTC. Protein: CASSLRLAGHNEQFF.

This clonotype was detected many times. An end of the junction does not agree with germline; a read error may underlie this. This chain links TRBV7-6 with TRBJ2-7; 8 bases are a match to TRBD1. The CDR3 totals 15 residues. Per the germline V gene, CDR1 is SGHVS and CDR2 is FNYEAQ. The CDR3 sequence: CASSSRTGTSDEQYF. The CDR3 coding sequence is TGTGCCAGCAGCTCACGGACAGGGACCTCCGACGAGCAGTACTTC.

V and J are TRBV5-6 and TRBJ1-5; the D is unclear. The germline V gene encodes CDR1 SGHDT and CDR2 YYEEEE. V shed 1 base and J shed 4 bases, with 3 bases lying between them. The length of the CDR3 is 12 residues. CDR3 sequence: CASSLLNQPQHF. The DNA of the CDR3 is TGTGCCAGCAGCTTGCTGAATCAGCCCCAGCATTTT.

J is TRBJ2-7 and V is TRBV2, with 9 positions matching TRBD1. In germline, CDR1 is SNHLY, CDR2 FYNNEI. V was pared by 6 bases and J by 6 bases, with 9 bases of the junction left unmatched. CDR3 length equals 14 residues. The CDR3 region has the DNA TGTGCCAGCAGCGATAGGACAGGGGACAGCGAGCAGTACTTC. As protein: CASSDRTGDSEQYF. The complete variable domain, with remaining parts taken from reference TRBV2 and TRBJ2-7, reads EPEVTQTPSHQVTQMGQEVILRCVPISNHLYFYWYRQILGQKVEFLVSFYNNEISEKSEIFDDQFSVERPDGSNFTLKIRSTKLEDSAMYFCASSDRTGDSEQYFGPGTRLTVT.

A few counts support this clonotype. CDR3: CASSEASGGSTDTQYF. In DNA form, the CDR3 reads TGTGCCAGCAGTGAAGCAAGCGGGGGCTCCACAGATACGCAGTATTTT. The chain combines TRBV2 with TRBJ2-3, with 8 bases that match TRBD2. Germline lookup yields CDR1 SNHLY and CDR2 FYNNEI. The CDR3 is 16 amino acids. The V and J ends lost 0 bases and 2 bases, in that order; junction bases with no gene match: 4. Full variable domain (rest looked up from reference TRBV2 and TRBJ2-3): EPEVTQTPSHQVTQMGQEVILRCVPISNHLYFYWYRQILGQKVEFLVSFYNNEISEKSEIFDDQFSVERPDGSNFTLKIRSTKLEDSAMYFCASSEASGGSTDTQYFGPGTRLTVL.

The gene calls are TRBV5-1 and TRBJ2-1; TRBD2 matches 9 bases. The trim removed 5 bases at V and 4 bases at J, leaving 7 bases unmatched. Germline values: CDR1 SGHRS, CDR2 YFSETQ. The CDR3 is 15 amino acids. In nucleotides, the CDR3 is TGCGCCAGCAGATCTAGCGGGACGGTTTACAATGAGCAGTTCTTC. It yields the protein CASRSSGTVYNEQFF. Full variable domain (rest looked up from reference TRBV5-1 and TRBJ2-1): KAGVTQTPRYLIKTRGQQVTLSCSPISGHRSVSWYQQTPGQGLQFLFEYFSETQRNKGNFPGRFSGRQFSNSRSEMNVSTLELGDSALYLCASRSSGTVYNEQFFGPGTRLTVL.

This clonotype was observed many times. The CDR3 loop is CASSLSGDDTQYF. DNA for the CDR3: TGTGCCAGCAGTTTATCAGGGGACGATACGCAGTATTTT. J is TRBJ2-3 and V is TRBV12-3 or TRBV12-4; TRBD1 might be the D (6 bases). There are 13 residues in the CDR3. Trimming left V 2 bases short and J 6 bases short, with 9 bases between.

This clonotype was seen at least ten times. The CDR3 DNA is TGTGCCAGCAGCCCGACGACTAGCGGGAGGGCCGGGACCCAGTACTTC. Amino acids: CASSPTTSGRAGTQYF. This chain joins TRBV3-1 and TRBJ2-5; TRBD2 aligns across 14 bases. V gave up 4 bases and J gave up 7 bases; unmatched junction bases: 8. The CDR3 length is 16 residues. Germline V CDR1 and CDR2: LGHDT, YNNKEL (reference sequence).

V gene TRBV14 combines with J gene TRBJ2-1; 9 bases line up with TRBD2. This CDR3 spans 18 amino acids. The V and J ends lost 0 bases and 7 bases, in that order; junction bases with no gene match: 13. The germline CDR1 and CDR2 sequences are SGHDN and FVKESK. Here the CDR3 DNA reads TGTGCCAGCAGCCAAGATAGAAAGGGACTAGCATCCCTTAATGAGCAGTTCTTC. It encodes CASSQDRKGLASLNEQFF.

This chain links TRBV29-1 with TRBJ2-5; weak D call: TRBD1 (6 bases). This CDR3 spans 18 amino acids. Germline CDR1 reads SQVTM; CDR2 reads ANQGSEA. Trimming left V 7 bases short and J 5 bases short, with 32 bases between. For the CDR3, the DNA is TGCAGCGCAGGGGCAGGACCATCTCCAACTGGGTATACTGAGACCCAGTACTTC. It is translated as CSAGAGPSPTGYTETQYF.

This clonotype has at least ten counts. V is TRBV7-8 and J is TRBJ2-3; 7 positions match TRBD1. The CDR3 extends over 15 amino acids. Unmatched junction bases numbered 5, after V lost 3 bases and J lost 2 bases. Germline-derived CDR1 and CDR2 are SGHVS and FQNEAQ. The CDR3 coding sequence is TGTGCCAGCAGCTTGGGACAGCCCATCACAGATACGCAGTATTTT. This translates into CASSLGQPITDTQYF.

This clonotype was counted ten times or more. The chain links TRBV20-1 to TRBJ2-2; 8 bases match TRBD1. J lost 0 bases, V lost 6 bases, and 3 bases had no gene match. This CDR3 has 14 amino acids. Germline V lookup: CDR1 DFQATT, CDR2 SNEGSKA (reference sequence). CDR3 in DNA: TGCAGTGCCCCGGGACAGGCGAACACCGGGGAGCTGTTTTTT. It encodes CSAPGQANTGELFF.

This clonotype was recorded many times. The chain links TRBV2 to TRBJ2-1, with 7 positions matching TRBD1. The CDR3 sequence is 16 residues long. Trimming at V came to 5 bases and at J to 5 bases, leaving 12 bases not matched to a gene. The germline gives CDR1 SNHLY, CDR2 FYNNEI. CDR3 coding DNA: TGTGCCAGCAGTCACCCCCGGGACAGTGGTCACAATGAGCAGTTCTTC. The encoded protein is CASSHPRDSGHNEQFF.

The V and J genes are TRBV7-2 and TRBJ2-4, with TRBD1 identical over 7 bases. CDR1 and CDR2 (germline): SGHTA, FQGNSA. V gave up 1 base and J gave up 3 bases; unmatched junction bases: 0. The length of the CDR3 is 14 residues. The CDR3 here is CASSLGQGKNIQYF. Written as DNA, the CDR3 is TGTGCCAGCAGCTTAGGACAGGGCAAAAACATTCAGTACTTC. The complete variable domain, with remaining parts taken from reference TRBV7-2 and TRBJ2-4, reads GAGVSQSPSNKVTEKGKDVELRCDPISGHTALYWYRQSLGQGLEFLIYFQGNSAPDKSGLPSDRFSAERTGGSVSTLTIQRTQQEDSAVYLCASSLGQGKNIQYFGAGTRLSVL.

This chain uses TRBV7-3 with TRBJ2-6; D ambiguous. Between the trimmed V and J ends, which lost 3 bases and 0 bases, there was a span of 6 bases. CDR1 is SGHTA and CDR2 is FQGTGA in the germline V gene. The CDR3 length is 15 residues. The CDR3 loop is CASSFHLSGANVLTF. The CDR3, as DNA: TGTGCCAGCAGCTTCCATCTCTCTGGGGCCAACGTCCTGACTTTC.

This clonotype came up a few times. This chain links TRBV5-6 with TRBJ2-7, with no clear D. The CDR3 contains 14 residues. Deletions cut 1 base from V and 2 bases from J, with 10 bases between. CDR1 is SGHDT, CDR2 YYEEEE, per germline. The CDR3, as DNA: TGTGCCAGCAGCTTGAACGACATCACCTACGAGCAGTACTTC. Translation: CASSLNDITYEQYF.

This clonotype has a count of ten or more. The V gene is TRBV5-1, the J gene TRBJ1-2, with D tentatively TRBD1 (5 bases). V lost 1 base, J lost 5 bases, and 12 bases lay in between. The CDR3 runs 14 residues. Germline CDR1 and CDR2: SGHRS and YFSETQ. The CDR3 DNA is TGCGCCAGCAGCTTGACTACAGGTGAATATGGCTACACCTTC. Protein sequence: CASSLTTGEYGYTF.

The chain is built from TRBV30 and TRBJ2-5; 7 bases are a match to TRBD1. The junction had 8 bases not matched to a gene; V was cut back by 0 bases and J by 4 bases. Looked up from germline, CDR1 is GTSNPN and CDR2 is SVGIG (reference sequence). This CDR3 spans 15 amino acids. Here the CDR3 DNA reads TGTGCCTGGAGTGTATCGACAGGGATATTAGAGACCCAGTACTTC. Residues: CAWSVSTGILETQYF.

This clonotype appeared many times. The chain couples TRBV7-8 to TRBJ2-5; tentatively, D is TRBD2 (6 bases). Trimming removed 4 bases from V and 1 base from J, with 7 bases in between. This CDR3 spans 13 amino acids. Germline V gene sequence: CDR1 SGHVS, CDR2 FQNEAQ. CDR3 nucleotides: TGTGCCAGCAGCTGGGACTTCCAAGAGACCCAGTACTTC. Amino acids: CASSWDFQETQYF.

The chain couples TRBV5-6 to TRBJ1-1; D call uncertain. Germline CDR1 reads SGHDT; CDR2 reads YYEEEE. The CDR3 runs 17 residues. The V gene lost 3 bases and the J gene lost 1 base, with 19 bases spanning the gap. The CDR3 DNA sequence: TGTGCCAGCAGCTATGACAACGTGTGGGGTTCGAACACTGAAGCTTTCTTT. This gives the protein CASSYDNVWGSNTEAFF.